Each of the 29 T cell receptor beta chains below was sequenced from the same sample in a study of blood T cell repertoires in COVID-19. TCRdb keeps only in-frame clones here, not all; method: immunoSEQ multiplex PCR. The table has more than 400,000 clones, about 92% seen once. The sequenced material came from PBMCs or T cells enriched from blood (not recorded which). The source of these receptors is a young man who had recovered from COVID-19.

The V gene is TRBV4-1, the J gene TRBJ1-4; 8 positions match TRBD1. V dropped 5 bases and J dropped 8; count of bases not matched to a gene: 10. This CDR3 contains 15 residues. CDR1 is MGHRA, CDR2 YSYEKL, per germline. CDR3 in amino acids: CASSVQGAMAEKLFF. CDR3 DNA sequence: TGCGCCAGCAGCGTGCAGGGGGCCATGGCGGAAAAACTGTTTTTT.

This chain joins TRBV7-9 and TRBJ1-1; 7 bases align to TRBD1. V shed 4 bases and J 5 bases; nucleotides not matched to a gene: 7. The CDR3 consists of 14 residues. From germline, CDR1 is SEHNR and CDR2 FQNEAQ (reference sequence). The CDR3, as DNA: TGTGCCAGCAGCTCCCGGGACAGAGGAACTGAAGCTTTCTTT. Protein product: CASSSRDRGTEAFF. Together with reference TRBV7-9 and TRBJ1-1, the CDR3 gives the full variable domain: DTGVSQNPRHKITKRGQNVTFRCDPISEHNRLYWYRQTLGQGPEFLTYFQNEAQLEKSRLLSDRFSAERPKGSFSTLEIQRTEQGDSAMYLCASSSRDRGTEAFFGQGTRLTVV.

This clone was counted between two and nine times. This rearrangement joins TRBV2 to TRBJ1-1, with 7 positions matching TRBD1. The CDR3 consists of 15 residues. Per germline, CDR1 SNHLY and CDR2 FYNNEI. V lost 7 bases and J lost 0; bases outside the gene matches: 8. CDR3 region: CASKPGGQLNTEAFF. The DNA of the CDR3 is TGTGCCAGCAAGCCCGGGGGACAGTTGAACACTGAAGCTTTCTTT. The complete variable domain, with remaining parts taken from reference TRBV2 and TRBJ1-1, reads EPEVTQTPSHQVTQMGQEVILRCVPISNHLYFYWYRQILGQKVEFLVSFYNNEISEKSEIFDDQFSVERPDGSNFTLKIRSTKLEDSAMYFCASKPGGQLNTEAFFGQGTRLTVV.

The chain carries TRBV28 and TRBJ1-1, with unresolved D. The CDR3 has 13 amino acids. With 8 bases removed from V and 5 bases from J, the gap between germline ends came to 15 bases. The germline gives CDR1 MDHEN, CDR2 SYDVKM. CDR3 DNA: TGTGCCAGCGGATACTTTGGGGAGACTGAAGCTTTCTTT. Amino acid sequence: CASGYFGETEAFF.

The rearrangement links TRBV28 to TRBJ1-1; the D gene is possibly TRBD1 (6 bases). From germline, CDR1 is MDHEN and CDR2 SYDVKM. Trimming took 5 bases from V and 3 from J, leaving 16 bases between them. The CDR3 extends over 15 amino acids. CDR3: CASSPQGTTYTEAFF. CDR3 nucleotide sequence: TGTGCCAGCAGTCCCCAGGGGACGACCTACACTGAAGCTTTCTTT. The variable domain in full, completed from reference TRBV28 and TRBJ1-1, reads DVKVTQSSRYLVKRTGEKVFLECVQDMDHENMFWYRQDPGLGLRLIYFSYDVKMKEKGDIPEGYSVSREKKERFSLILESASTNQTSMYLCASSPQGTTYTEAFFGQGTRLTVV.

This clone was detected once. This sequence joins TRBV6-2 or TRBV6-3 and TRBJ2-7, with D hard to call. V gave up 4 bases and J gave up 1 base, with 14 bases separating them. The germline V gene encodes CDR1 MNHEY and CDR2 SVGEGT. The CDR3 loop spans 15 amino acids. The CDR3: CASSSAVFQSYEQYF. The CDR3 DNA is TGTGCCAGCAGTTCCGCAGTTTTTCAGTCCTACGAGCAGTACTTC.

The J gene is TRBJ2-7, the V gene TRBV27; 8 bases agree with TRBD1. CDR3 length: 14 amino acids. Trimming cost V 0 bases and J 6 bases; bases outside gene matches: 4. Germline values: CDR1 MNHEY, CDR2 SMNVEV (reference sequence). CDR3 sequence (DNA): TGTGCCAGCAGTTTATCGACAGGGGTGGGCGAGCAGTACTTC. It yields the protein CASSLSTGVGEQYF.

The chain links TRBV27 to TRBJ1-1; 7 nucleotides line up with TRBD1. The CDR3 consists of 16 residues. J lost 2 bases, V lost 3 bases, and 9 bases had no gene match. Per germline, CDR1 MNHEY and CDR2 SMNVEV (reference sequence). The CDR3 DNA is TGTGCCAGCAGTTTTTTCCCCAACAGGGGTAACACTGAAGCTTTCTTT. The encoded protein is CASSFFPNRGNTEAFF.

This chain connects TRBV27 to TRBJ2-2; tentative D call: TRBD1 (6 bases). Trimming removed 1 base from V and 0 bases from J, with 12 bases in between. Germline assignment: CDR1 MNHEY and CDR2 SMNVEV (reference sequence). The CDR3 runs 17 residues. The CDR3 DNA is TGTGCCAGCAGTTTATACAGGGACCCCCCGAACACCGGGGAGCTGTTTTTT. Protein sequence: CASSLYRDPPNTGELFF.

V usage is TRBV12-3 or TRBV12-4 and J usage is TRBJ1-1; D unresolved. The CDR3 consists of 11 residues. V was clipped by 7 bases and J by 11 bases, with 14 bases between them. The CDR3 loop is CASTPDREAFF. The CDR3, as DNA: TGTGCCAGCACCCCGGACCGGGAGGCTTTCTTT.

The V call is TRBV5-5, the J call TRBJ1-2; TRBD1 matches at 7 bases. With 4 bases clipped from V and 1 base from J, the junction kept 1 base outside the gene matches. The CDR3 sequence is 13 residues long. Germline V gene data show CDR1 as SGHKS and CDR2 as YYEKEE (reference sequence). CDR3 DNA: TGTGCCAGCAGCGACAGGGTTAACTATGGCTACACCTTC. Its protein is CASSDRVNYGYTF. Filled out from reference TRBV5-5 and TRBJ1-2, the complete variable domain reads DAGVTQSPTHLIKTRGQQVTLRCSPISGHKSVSWYQQVLGQGPQFIFQYYEKEERGRGNFPDRFSARQFPNYSSELNVNALLLGDSALYLCASSDRVNYGYTFGSGTRLTVV.

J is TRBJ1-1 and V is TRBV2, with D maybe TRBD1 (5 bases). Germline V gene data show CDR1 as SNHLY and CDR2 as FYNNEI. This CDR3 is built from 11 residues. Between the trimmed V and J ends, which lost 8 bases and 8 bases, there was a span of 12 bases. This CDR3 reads CASSQGQEAFF. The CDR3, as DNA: TGTGCCAGCTCCCAGGGCCAAGAAGCTTTCTTT. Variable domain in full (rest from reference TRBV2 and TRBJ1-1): EPEVTQTPSHQVTQMGQEVILRCVPISNHLYFYWYRQILGQKVEFLVSFYNNEISEKSEIFDDQFSVERPDGSNFTLKIRSTKLEDSAMYFCASSQGQEAFFGQGTRLTVV.

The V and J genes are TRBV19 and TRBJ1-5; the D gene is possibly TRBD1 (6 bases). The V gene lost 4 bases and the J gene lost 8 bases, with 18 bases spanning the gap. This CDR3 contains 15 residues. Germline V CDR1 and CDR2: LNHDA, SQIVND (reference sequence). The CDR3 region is CASSKTGTRAEPQHF. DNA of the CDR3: TGTGCCAGTAGTAAGACAGGAACCAGGGCCGAGCCCCAGCATTTT.

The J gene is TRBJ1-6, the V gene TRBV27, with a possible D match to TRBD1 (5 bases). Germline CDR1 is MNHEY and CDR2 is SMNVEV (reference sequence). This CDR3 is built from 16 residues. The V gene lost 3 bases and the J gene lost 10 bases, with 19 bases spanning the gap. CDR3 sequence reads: CASSFGGGRVRSPLHF. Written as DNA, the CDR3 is TGTGCCAGCAGTTTCGGGGGGGGACGAGTCAGATCACCCCTCCACTTT.

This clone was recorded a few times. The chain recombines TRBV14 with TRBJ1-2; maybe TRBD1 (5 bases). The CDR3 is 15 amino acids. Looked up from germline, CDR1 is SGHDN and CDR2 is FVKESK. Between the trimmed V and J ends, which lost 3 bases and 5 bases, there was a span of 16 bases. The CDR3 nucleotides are TGTGCCAGCAGCCAGTTCTTGGGGCCGGAGTATGGCTACACCTTC. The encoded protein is CASSQFLGPEYGYTF.

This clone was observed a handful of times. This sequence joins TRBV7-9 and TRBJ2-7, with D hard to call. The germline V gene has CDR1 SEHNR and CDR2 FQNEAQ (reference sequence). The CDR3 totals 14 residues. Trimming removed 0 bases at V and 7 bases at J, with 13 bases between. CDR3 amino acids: CASSLATTSWEQYF. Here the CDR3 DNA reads TGTGCCAGCAGCTTAGCTACAACATCATGGGAGCAGTACTTC.

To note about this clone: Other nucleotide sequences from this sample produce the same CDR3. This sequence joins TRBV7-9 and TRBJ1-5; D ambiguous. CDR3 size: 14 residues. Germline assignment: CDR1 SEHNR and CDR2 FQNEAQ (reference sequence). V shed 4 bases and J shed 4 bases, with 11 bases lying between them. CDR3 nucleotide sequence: TGTGCCAGCAGCTCCTCGACGGGAAATCAGCCCCAGCATTTT. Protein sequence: CASSSSTGNQPQHF.

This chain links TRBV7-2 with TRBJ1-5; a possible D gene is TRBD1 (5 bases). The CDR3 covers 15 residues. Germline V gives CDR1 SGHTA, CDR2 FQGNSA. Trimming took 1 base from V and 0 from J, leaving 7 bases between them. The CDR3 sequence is CASSLDQGSNQPQHF. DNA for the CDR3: TGTGCCAGCAGCTTAGATCAGGGTAGCAATCAGCCCCAGCATTTT.

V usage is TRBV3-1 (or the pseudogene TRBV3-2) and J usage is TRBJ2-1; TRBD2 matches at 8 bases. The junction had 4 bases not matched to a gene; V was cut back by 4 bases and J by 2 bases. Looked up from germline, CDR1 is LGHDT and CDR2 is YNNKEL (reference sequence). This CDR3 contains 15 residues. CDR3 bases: TGTGCCAGCAGCCCCGAGCGGGGGACCTACAATGAGCAGTTCTTC. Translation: CASSPERGTYNEQFF.

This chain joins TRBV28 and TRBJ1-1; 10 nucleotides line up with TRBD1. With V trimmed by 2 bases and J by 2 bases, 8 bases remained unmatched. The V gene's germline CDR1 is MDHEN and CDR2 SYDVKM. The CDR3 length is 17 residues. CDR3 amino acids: CASSLVGDRGRNTEAFF. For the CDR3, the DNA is TGTGCCAGCAGTTTAGTTGGGGACAGGGGTAGAAACACTGAAGCTTTCTTT.

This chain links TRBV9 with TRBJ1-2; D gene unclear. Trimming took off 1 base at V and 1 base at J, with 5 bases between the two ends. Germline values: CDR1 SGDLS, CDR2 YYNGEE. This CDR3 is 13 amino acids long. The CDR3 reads CASSVFLNYGYTF. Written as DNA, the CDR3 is TGTGCCAGCAGCGTATTCCTTAACTATGGCTACACCTTC.

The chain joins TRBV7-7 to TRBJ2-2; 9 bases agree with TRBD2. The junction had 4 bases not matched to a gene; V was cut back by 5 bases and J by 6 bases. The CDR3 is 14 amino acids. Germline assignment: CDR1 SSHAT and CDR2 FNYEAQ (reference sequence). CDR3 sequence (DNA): TGTGCCAGCAGCATGGGACTAGCAGCCGGGGAGCTGTTTTTT. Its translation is CASSMGLAAGELFF. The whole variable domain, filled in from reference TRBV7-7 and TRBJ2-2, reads GAGVSQSPRYKVTKRGQDVTLRCDPISSHATLYWYQQALGQGPEFLTYFNYEAQPDKSGLPSDRFSAERPEGSISTLTIQRTEQRDSAMYRCASSMGLAAGELFFGEGSRLTVL.

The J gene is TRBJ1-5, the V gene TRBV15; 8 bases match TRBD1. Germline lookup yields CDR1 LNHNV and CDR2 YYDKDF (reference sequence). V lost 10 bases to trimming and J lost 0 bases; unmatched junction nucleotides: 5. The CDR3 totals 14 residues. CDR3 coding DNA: TGTGCCATCGGACAGGGCTATAGCAATCAGCCCCAGCATTTT. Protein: CAIGQGYSNQPQHF.

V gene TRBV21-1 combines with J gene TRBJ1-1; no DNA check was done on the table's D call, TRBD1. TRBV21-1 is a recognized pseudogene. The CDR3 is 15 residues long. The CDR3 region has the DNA TGTGCCAGCAGCAATGGGGACAGGGTGGGCACTGAAGCTTTCTTT. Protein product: CASSNGDRVGTEAFF.

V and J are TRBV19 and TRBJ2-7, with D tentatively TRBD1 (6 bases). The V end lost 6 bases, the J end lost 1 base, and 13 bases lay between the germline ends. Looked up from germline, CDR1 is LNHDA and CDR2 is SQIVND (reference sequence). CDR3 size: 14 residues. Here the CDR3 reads CASSRQVGSYEQYF. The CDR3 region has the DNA TGTGCCAGTAGCCGACAGGTTGGGTCCTACGAGCAGTACTTC.

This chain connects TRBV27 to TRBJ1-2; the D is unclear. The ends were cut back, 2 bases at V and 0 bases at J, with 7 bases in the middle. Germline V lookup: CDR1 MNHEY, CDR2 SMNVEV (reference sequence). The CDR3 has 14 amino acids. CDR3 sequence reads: CASSLKPANYGYTF. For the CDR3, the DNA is TGTGCCAGCAGTTTAAAACCAGCTAACTATGGCTACACCTTC.

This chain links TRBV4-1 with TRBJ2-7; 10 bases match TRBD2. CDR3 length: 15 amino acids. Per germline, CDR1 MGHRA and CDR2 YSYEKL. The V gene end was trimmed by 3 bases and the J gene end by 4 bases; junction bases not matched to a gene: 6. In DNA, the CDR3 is TGCGCCAGCAGCCATGCTAGCGGGAGATTTTACGAGCAGTACTTC. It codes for CASSHASGRFYEQYF.

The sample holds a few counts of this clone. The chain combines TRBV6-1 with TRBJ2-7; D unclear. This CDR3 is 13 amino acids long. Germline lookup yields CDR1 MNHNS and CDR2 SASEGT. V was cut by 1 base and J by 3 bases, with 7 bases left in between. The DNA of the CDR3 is TGTGCCAGCAGTGAAGGGAACTACTACGAGCAGTACTTC. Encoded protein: CASSEGNYYEQYF.

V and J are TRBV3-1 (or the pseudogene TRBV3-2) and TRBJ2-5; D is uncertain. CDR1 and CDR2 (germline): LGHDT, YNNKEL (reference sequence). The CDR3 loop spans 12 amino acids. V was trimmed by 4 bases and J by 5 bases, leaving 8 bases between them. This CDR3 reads CASSPSWETQYF. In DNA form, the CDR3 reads TGTGCCAGCAGCCCCAGTTGGGAGACCCAGTACTTC.